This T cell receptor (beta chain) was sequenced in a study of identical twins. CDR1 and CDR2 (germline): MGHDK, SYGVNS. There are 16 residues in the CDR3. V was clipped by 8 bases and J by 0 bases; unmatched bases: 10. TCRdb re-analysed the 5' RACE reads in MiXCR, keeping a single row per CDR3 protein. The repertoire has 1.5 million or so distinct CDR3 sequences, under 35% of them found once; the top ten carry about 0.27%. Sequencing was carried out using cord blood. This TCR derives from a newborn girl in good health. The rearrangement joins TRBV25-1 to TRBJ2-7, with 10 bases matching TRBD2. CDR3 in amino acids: CASPLAGASSSYEQYF. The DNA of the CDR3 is TGTGCCAGCCCTCTAGCGGGAGCTTCAAGCTCCTACGAGCAGTACTTC.